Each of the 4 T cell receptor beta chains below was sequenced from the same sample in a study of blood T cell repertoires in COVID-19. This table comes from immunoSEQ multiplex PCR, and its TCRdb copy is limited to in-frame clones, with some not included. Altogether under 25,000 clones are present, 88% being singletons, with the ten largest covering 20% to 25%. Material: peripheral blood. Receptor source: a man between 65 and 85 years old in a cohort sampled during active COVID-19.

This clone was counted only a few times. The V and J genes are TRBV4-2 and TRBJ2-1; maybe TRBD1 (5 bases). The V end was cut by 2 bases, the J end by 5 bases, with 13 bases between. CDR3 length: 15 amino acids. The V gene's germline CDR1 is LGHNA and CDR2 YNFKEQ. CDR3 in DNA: TGTGCCAGCAGCCAAAGCGCCCGACAGAACAATGAGCAGTTCTTC. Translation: CASSQSARQNNEQFF.

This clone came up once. CDR3 sequence reads: CASSFSSQYGYTF. The DNA of the CDR3 is TGTGCCAGCAGTTTCTCCAGTCAGTATGGCTACACCTTC. The chain employs TRBV27 and TRBJ1-2, with unresolved D. Trimming took 3 bases from V and 5 from J, leaving 10 bases between them. CDR1 and CDR2 from the germline V gene are MNHEY and SMNVEV (reference sequence). The CDR3 spans 13 residues.

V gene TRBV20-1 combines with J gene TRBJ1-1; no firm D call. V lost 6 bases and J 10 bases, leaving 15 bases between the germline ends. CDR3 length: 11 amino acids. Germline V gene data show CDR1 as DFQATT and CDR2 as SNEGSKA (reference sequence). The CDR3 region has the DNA TGCAGTGCGAAAGCGGCCAACGTAGCTTTCTTT. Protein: CSAKAANVAFF.

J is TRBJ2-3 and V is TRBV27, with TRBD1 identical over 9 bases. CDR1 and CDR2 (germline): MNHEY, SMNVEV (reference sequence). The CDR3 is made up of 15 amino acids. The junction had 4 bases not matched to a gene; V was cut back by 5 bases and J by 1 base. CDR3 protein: CASSPRDRGTDTQYF. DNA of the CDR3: TGTGCCAGCAGTCCCCGGGACAGGGGCACAGATACGCAGTATTTT.